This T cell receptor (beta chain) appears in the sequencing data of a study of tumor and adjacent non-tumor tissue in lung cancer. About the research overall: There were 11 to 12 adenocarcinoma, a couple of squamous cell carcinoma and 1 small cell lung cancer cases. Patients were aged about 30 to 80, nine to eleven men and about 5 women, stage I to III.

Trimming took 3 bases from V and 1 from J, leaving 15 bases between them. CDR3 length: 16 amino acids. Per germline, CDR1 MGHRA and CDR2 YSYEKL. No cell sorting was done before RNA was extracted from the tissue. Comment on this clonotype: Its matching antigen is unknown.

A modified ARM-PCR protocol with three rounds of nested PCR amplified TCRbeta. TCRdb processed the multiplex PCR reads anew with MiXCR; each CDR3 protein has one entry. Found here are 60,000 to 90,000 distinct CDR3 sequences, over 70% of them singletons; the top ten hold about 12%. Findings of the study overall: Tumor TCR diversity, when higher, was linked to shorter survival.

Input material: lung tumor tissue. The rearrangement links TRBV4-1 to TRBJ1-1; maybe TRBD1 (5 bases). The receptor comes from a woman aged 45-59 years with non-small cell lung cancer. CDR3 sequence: CASSQRQTLENTEAFF. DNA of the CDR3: TGCGCCAGCAGCCAGCGACAGACGTTGGAGAACACTGAAGCTTTCTTT.